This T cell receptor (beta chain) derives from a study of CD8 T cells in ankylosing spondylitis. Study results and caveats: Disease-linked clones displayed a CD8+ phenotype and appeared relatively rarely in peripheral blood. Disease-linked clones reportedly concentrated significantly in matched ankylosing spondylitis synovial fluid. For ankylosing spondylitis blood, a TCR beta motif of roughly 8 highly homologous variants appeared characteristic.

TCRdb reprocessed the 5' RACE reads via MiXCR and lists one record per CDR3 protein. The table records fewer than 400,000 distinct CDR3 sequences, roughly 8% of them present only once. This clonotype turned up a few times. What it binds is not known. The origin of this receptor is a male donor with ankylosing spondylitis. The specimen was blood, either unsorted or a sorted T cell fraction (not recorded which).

This CDR3 reads CASSTDRFDTQYF. For the CDR3, the DNA is TGTGCCAGCAGCACTGATCGCTTTGATACGCAGTATTTT. The rearrangement uses TRBV7-2 and TRBJ2-3; D remains ambiguous. This CDR3 is 13 amino acids long. Trimming took off 5 bases at V and 6 bases at J, with 12 bases between the two ends. Looked up from germline, CDR1 is SGHTA and CDR2 is FQGNSA.